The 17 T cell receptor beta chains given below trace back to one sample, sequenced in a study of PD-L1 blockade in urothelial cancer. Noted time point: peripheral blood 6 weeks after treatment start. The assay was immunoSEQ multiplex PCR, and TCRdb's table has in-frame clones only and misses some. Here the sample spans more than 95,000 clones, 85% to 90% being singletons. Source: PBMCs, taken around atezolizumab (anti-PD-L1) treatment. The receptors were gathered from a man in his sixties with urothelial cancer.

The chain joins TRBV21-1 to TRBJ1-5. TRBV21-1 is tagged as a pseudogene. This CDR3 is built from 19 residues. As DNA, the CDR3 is TGTGCCAGCAGCAAAAGGGAGGACCGGGTACACTATAGCAATCAGCCCCAGCATTTT. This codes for CASSKREDRVHYSNQPQHF.

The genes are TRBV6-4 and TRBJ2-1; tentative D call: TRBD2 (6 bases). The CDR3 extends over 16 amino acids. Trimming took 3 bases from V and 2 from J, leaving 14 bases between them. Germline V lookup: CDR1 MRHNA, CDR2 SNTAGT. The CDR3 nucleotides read TGTGCCAGCAGTGAGGGGCGGGGTGTCCCCTACAATGAGCAGTTCTTC. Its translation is CASSEGRGVPYNEQFF.

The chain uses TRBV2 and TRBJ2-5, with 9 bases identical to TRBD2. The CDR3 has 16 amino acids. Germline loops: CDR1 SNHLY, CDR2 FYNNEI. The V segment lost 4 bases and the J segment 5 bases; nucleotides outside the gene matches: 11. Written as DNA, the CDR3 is TGTGCCAGCAGTGGGGGGAAAGCGGGAGGCGGGGAGACCCAGTACTTC. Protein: CASSGGKAGGGETQYF.

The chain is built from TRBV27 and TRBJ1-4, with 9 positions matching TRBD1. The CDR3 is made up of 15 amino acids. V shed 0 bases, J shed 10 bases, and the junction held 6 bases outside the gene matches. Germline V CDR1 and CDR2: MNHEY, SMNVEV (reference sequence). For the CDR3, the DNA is TGTGCCAGCAGTTTATCCGGGACAGGGTGGGGAAAACTGTTTTTT. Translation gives CASSLSGTGWGKLFF.

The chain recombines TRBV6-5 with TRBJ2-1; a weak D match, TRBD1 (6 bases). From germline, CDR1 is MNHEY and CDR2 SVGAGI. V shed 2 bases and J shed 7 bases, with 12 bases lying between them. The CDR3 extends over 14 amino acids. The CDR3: CASSYTRQANEQFF. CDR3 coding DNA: TGTGCCAGCAGTTACACCCGACAGGCTAATGAGCAGTTCTTC.

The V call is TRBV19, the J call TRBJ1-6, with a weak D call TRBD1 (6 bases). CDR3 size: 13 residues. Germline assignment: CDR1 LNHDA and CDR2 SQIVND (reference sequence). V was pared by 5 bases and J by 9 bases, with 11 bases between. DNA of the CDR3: TGTGCCAGTAGTTCGCGACAGGCTTCACCCCTCCACTTT. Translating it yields CASSSRQASPLHF.

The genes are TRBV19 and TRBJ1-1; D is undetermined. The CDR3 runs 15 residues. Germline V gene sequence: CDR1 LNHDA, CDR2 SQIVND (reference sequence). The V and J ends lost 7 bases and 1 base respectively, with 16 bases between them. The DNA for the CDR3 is TGTGCCAGTACTACGTGGGCCCCTAAGAACACTGAAGCTTTCTTT. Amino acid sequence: CASTTWAPKNTEAFF.

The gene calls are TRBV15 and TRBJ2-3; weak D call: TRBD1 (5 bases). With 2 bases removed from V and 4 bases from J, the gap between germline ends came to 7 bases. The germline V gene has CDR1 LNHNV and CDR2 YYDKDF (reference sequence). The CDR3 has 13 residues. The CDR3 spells CATSRQGSDTQYF. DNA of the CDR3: TGTGCCACCAGCAGACAGGGATCAGATACGCAGTATTTT.

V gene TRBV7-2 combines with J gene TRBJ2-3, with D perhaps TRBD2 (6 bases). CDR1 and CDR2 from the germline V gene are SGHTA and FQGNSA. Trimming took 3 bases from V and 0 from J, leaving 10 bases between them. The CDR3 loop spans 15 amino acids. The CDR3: CASSFHSGSTDTQYF. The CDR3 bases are TGTGCCAGCAGCTTTCATAGCGGAAGCACAGATACGCAGTATTTT.

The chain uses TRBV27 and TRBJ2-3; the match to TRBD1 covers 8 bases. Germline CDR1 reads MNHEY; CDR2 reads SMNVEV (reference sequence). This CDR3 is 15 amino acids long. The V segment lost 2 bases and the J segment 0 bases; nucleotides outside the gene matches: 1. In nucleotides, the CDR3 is TGTGCCAGCAGTTTACAGGGGGCTAGCACAGATACGCAGTATTTT. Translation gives CASSLQGASTDTQYF.

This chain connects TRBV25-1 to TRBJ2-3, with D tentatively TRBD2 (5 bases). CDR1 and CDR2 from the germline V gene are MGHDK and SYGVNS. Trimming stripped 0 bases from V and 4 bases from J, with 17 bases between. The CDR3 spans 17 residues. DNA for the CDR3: TGTGCCAGCAGTGAATACAAGGAAACTAGGGATCCAGATACGCAGTATTTT. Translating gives CASSEYKETRDPDTQYF.

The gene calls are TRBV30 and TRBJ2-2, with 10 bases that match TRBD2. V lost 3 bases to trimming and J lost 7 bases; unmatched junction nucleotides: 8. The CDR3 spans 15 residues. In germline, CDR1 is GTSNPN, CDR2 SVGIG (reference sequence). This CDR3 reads CAWRGASGSRGELFF. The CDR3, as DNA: TGTGCCTGGAGGGGGGCTAGCGGGAGTCGCGGGGAGCTGTTTTTT. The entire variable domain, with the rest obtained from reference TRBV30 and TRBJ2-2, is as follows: SQTIHQWPATLVQPVGSPLSLECTVEGTSNPNLYWYRQAAGRGLQLLFYSVGIGQISSEVPQNLSASRPQDRQFILSSKKLLLSDSGFYLCAWRGASGSRGELFFGEGSRLTVL.

CDR3 nucleotide sequence: TGTGCCAGCAGACCGGAGGGAATCTATAATTCACCCCTCCACTTT. Its protein product is CASRPEGIYNSPLHF. The chain couples TRBV6-5 to TRBJ1-6; D not resolved. This CDR3 region has 15 residues. Deletions cut 6 bases from V and 3 bases from J, with 12 bases between. CDR1 and CDR2 (germline): MNHEY, SVGAGI.

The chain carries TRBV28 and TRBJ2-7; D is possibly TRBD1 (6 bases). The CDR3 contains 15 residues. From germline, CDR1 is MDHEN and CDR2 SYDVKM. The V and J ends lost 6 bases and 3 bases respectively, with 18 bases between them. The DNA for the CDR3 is TGTGCCAGCAGAAAGGACAGAACCTCACTCTACGAGCAGTACTTC. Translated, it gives CASRKDRTSLYEQYF.

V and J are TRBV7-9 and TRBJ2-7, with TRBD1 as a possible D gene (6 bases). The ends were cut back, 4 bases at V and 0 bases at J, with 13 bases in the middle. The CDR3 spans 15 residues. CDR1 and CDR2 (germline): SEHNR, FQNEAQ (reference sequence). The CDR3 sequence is CASSYLTGVSYEQYF. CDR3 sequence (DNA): TGTGCCAGCAGCTATCTGACAGGCGTCTCCTACGAGCAGTACTTC. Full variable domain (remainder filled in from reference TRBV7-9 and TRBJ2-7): DTGVSQNPRHKITKRGQNVTFRCDPISEHNRLYWYRQTLGQGPEFLTYFQNEAQLEKSRLLSDRFSAERPKGSFSTLEIQRTEQGDSAMYLCASSYLTGVSYEQYFGPGTRLTVT.

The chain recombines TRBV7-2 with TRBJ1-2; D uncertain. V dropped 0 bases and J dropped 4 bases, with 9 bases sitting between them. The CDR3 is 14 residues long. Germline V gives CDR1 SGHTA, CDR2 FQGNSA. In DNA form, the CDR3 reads TGTGCCAGCAGCTTAGCGGGAGCAGGCTATGGCTACACCTTC. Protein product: CASSLAGAGYGYTF.

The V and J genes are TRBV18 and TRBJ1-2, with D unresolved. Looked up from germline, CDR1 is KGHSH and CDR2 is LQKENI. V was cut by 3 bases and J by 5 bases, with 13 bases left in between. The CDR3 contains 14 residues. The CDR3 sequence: CASSPGSPGYGYTF. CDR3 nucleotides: TGTGCCAGCTCACCCGGGAGCCCGGGGTATGGCTACACCTTC.